What follows is one TCR beta chain and its context. Its antigen is currently unknown. Profiling relied on immunoSEQ multiplex PCR, and the TCRdb table lists in-frame clones only, not all of them. The sample consists of some 2.1 million clones, over 85% of them appearing once. The data stem from a study of shared clonotypes between healthy human individuals. Study-level findings and limits: The generation probabilities recorded for non-shared clonotypes fell below those of clonotypes shared by all four donors. Estimated richness was generally greater in naive than memory subsets.

Trimming stripped 4 bases from V and 6 bases from J, with 13 bases between. CDR1 is SEHNR and CDR2 is FQNEAQ in the germline V gene (reference sequence). The CDR3 sequence is 14 residues long. CD45RO-negative, CCR7-positively selected cells formed the naive CD8 fraction, excluding terminally differentiated effector memory CD45RA+ cells. Every one of the donors was a Caucasian adult that lived in Nashville, Tennessee. This rearrangement joins TRBV7-9 to TRBJ2-1; weak D call: TRBD2 (5 bases). The sequence came from a man between 18 and 35 years old in good health. The sequenced sample consisted of naive CD8+ T cells sorted from blood. This CDR3 is CASSSPRVPNEQFF. The DNA of the CDR3 is TGTGCCAGCAGCTCCCCGCGGGTCCCCAATGAGCAGTTCTTC.